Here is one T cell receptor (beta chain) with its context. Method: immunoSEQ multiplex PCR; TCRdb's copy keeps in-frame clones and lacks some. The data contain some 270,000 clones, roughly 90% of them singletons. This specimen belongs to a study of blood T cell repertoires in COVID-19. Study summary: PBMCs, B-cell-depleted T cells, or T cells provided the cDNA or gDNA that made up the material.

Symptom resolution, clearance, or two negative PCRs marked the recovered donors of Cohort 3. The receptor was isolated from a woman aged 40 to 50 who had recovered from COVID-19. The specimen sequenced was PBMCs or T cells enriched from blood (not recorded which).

CDR3 bases: TGCGCCAGCAGCCAACAGGGTAACACTGAAGCTTTCTTT. It translates to CASSQQGNTEAFF. The V call is TRBV5-1, the J call TRBJ1-1, with a possible D match to TRBD1 (6 bases). The CDR3 totals 13 residues. V was pared by 4 bases and J by 2 bases, with 9 bases between. Germline V gene lookup returns CDR1 SGHRS and CDR2 YFSETQ. Complete variable domain (other parts from reference TRBV5-1 and TRBJ1-1): KAGVTQTPRYLIKTRGQQVTLSCSPISGHRSVSWYQQTPGQGLQFLFEYFSETQRNKGNFPGRFSGRQFSNSRSEMNVSTLELGDSALYLCASSQQGNTEAFFGQGTRLTVV.